The 18 T cell receptor beta chains presented below share a single source sample, sequenced in a study of blood T cell repertoires in COVID-19. TCRdb keeps only in-frame clones here, not all; method: immunoSEQ multiplex PCR. This sample has tens of thousands of clones, with around 87% found just once. The sequencing input was peripheral blood. These receptors were collected from a male donor with acute or convalescent COVID-19.

The CDR3: CASSPPDGTNEKLFF. CDR3 coding DNA: TGTGCCAGCAGTCCTCCCGACGGGACTAATGAAAAACTGTTTTTT. The V and J genes are TRBV6-5 and TRBJ1-4; D not certain. Germline loops: CDR1 MNHEY, CDR2 SVGAGI. The V gene lost 5 bases and the J gene lost 2 bases, with 12 bases spanning the gap. This CDR3 has 15 amino acids.

This rearrangement joins TRBV30 to TRBJ1-1; no firm D call. Germline V gene lookup returns CDR1 GTSNPN and CDR2 SVGIG (reference sequence). CDR3 length: 13 residues. Deletions cut 2 bases from V and 0 bases from J, with 7 bases between. This CDR3 reads CAWSQNLNTEAFF. The CDR3 DNA reads as TGTGCCTGGAGTCAAAATTTGAACACTGAAGCTTTCTTT.

CDR3: CASSPSREGNTEAFF. DNA for the CDR3: TGTGCCAGCTCACCATCGAGGGAGGGGAACACTGAAGCTTTCTTT. The V and J genes are TRBV18 and TRBJ1-1; unclear D gene. The V and J ends lost 2 bases and 1 base respectively, with 11 bases between them. The V gene's germline CDR1 is KGHSH and CDR2 LQKENI. CDR3 length equals 15 residues. The full variable domain, with the rest looked up from reference TRBV18 and TRBJ1-1, is NAGVMQNPRHLVRRRGQEARLRCSPMKGHSHVYWYRQLPEEGLKFMVYLQKENIIDESGMPKERFSAEFPKEGPSILRIQQVVRGDSAAYFCASSPSREGNTEAFFGQGTRLTVV.

The chain uses TRBV7-8 and TRBJ1-2; unclear D gene. Per germline, CDR1 SGHVS and CDR2 FQNEAQ. The CDR3 totals 14 residues. V was shortened by 5 bases and J by 4 bases, with 14 bases between the two germline ends. CDR3 protein: CASSLWGGSYGYTF. DNA of the CDR3: TGTGCCAGCAGCCTCTGGGGAGGGTCCTATGGCTACACCTTC.

This chain connects TRBV19 to TRBJ2-3; 12 nucleotides agree with TRBD2. The CDR3 runs 17 residues. Germline-derived CDR1 and CDR2 are LNHDA and SQIVND (reference sequence). Losses at the gene ends were 4 bases for V and 5 bases for J; bases not matched to a gene: 10. The CDR3 DNA follows: TGTGCCAGTAGTACCTTCGCTAGCGGGGGGGCGAGAGATACGCAGTATTTT. Translated, it gives CASSTFASGGARDTQYF.

The rearrangement joins TRBV15 to TRBJ1-2, with a tentative D call TRBD1 (5 bases). Germline CDR1 LNHNV, CDR2 YYDKDF (reference sequence). This CDR3 contains 15 residues. V was pared by 1 base and J by 8 bases, with 17 bases between. This chain's CDR3 is CATSRGRGEGSGYTF. In nucleotides, the CDR3 is TGTGCCACCAGCAGAGGTAGAGGGGAGGGTAGCGGCTACACCTTC.

This clone came up once. V gene TRBV10-3 combines with J gene TRBJ1-3; D unresolved. Trimming took 6 bases from V and 9 from J, leaving 9 bases between them. Germline V lookup: CDR1 ENHRY, CDR2 SYGVKD. This CDR3 is built from 11 residues. The CDR3 DNA follows: TGTGCCATCAGCTCTGGAGGCACCATATATTTT. Translated: CAISSGGTIYF.

The CDR3 is CASSYGTRRDEQYF. CDR3 DNA: TGTGCCAGCAGTTACGGGACGCGGAGGGACGAGCAGTACTTC. The chain joins TRBV6-2 or TRBV6-3 to TRBJ2-7; TRBD2 might be the D (6 bases). CDR1 and CDR2 (germline): MNHEY, SVGEGT. The CDR3 has 14 residues. Trimming removed 2 bases at V and 5 bases at J, with 13 bases between.

This sequence joins TRBV7-8 and TRBJ1-2, with a possible D match to TRBD1 (5 bases). The ends were cut back, 0 bases at V and 4 bases at J, with 12 bases in the middle. The CDR3 sequence is 15 residues long. Germline assignment: CDR1 SGHVS and CDR2 FQNEAQ. DNA of the CDR3: TGTGCCAGCAGCTTAGCGGGGGAGGAAGGCTATGGCTACACCTTC. Translation: CASSLAGEEGYGYTF.

The rearrangement joins TRBV6-5 to TRBJ1-1; TRBD1 is a possible D gene (5 bases). V lost 2 bases and J 5 bases, leaving 15 bases between the germline ends. The germline V gene has CDR1 MNHEY and CDR2 SVGAGI. This CDR3 has 15 residues. CDR3 coding DNA: TGTGCCAGCAGTTACCAGCCGGGGGTGGGAACTGAAGCTTTCTTT. This gives the protein CASSYQPGVGTEAFF.

The chain has TRBV3-1 (or the pseudogene TRBV3-2) and TRBJ2-7; D unresolved. CDR3 length: 13 residues. Per germline, CDR1 LGHDT and CDR2 YNNKEL (reference sequence). V dropped 1 base and J dropped 3 bases, with 7 bases sitting between them. This CDR3 is CASSQVQSYEQYF. The CDR3, as DNA: TGTGCCAGCAGCCAAGTACAGAGCTACGAGCAGTACTTC.

V usage is TRBV5-6 and J usage is TRBJ2-1, with D perhaps TRBD2 (6 bases). V was pared by 4 bases and J by 6 bases, with 14 bases between. The germline gives CDR1 SGHDT, CDR2 YYEEEE. CDR3 length: 14 amino acids. The CDR3 DNA reads as TGTGCCAGCAGCGAAGCGGGTCGGTTCAATGAGCAGTTCTTC. Translation: CASSEAGRFNEQFF.

The chain carries TRBV12-3 or TRBV12-4 and TRBJ1-1; perhaps TRBD1 as D (5 bases). Trimming took off 6 bases at V and 4 bases at J, with 12 bases between the two ends. The CDR3 covers 13 residues. CDR3 DNA: TGTGCCAGCAGCCCGGGGGGGTTCACTGAAGCTTTCTTT. Translating it yields CASSPGGFTEAFF.

The gene calls are TRBV6-6 and TRBJ2-6; possibly TRBD2 for D (5 bases). Germline-derived CDR1 and CDR2 are MNHNY and SVGAGI (reference sequence). Between the trimmed V and J ends, which lost 5 bases and 0 bases, there was a span of 8 bases. This CDR3 has 15 amino acids. The DNA for the CDR3 is TGTGCCAGCAGTCCCGGGGTCTCTGGGGCCAACGTCCTGACTTTC. Translation gives CASSPGVSGANVLTF.

This chain joins TRBV6-2 or TRBV6-3 and TRBJ2-3; TRBD2 matches 13 bases. Per the germline V gene, CDR1 is MNHEY and CDR2 is SVGEGT. This CDR3 has 19 amino acids. The junction had 9 bases not matched to a gene; V was cut back by 2 bases and J by 1 base. The CDR3, as DNA: TGTGCCAGCAGTTACCAAGGACTAGCGGGGGTGTCTGGCACAGATACGCAGTATTTT. It yields the protein CASSYQGLAGVSGTDTQYF.

The CDR3 protein is CAITSGGDTDTQYF. The CDR3 nucleotides read TGTGCCATCACGAGCGGGGGGGACACAGATACGCAGTATTTT. The chain combines TRBV10-3 with TRBJ2-3; 10 bases map to TRBD2. Germline V CDR1 and CDR2: ENHRY, SYGVKD. This CDR3 is built from 14 residues. V lost 7 bases, J lost 2 bases, and 3 bases stayed unmatched.

The CDR3 here is CASSLRGGGTQYF. For the CDR3, the DNA is TGTGCCAGCAGCCTACGAGGGGGGGGGACCCAGTACTTC. J is TRBJ2-5 and V is TRBV5-4; a possible D gene is TRBD2 (7 bases). CDR1 and CDR2 from the germline V gene are SGHNT and YYREEE (reference sequence). V lost 4 bases to trimming and J lost 7 bases, with 14 bases between them. CDR3 length equals 13 residues.

The rearrangement joins TRBV2 to TRBJ2-1; 14 bases align to TRBD2. The CDR3 runs to 19 residues. V lost 5 bases, J lost 0 bases, and 9 bases stayed unmatched. Per the germline V gene, CDR1 is SNHLY and CDR2 is FYNNEI. The DNA for the CDR3 is TGTGCCAGCAGTCTCCCGACTAGCGGGGGGGTCAGCTCCTACAATGAGCAGTTCTTC. This gives the protein CASSLPTSGGVSSYNEQFF.